Each of the 16 T cell receptor beta chains below was sequenced from the same sample in a study of blood T cell repertoires in COVID-19. TCRdb's table, derived via immunoSEQ multiplex PCR, lists solely in-frame clones and lacks some. Of about 77,000 clones listed, around nine tenths were seen once; the top ten hold approximately 15%. The source material was peripheral blood. All receptors derive from a woman older than 75 with active or convalescent COVID-19.

The CDR3 sequence is CASSLRGTVSNEQFF. CDR3 nucleotide sequence: TGTGCCAGCAGCTTACGGGGTACGGTCTCCAATGAGCAGTTCTTC. The chain has TRBV5-4 and TRBJ2-1, with a possible D match to TRBD2 (5 bases). The germline V and J ends were trimmed by 2 bases and 6 bases, with 15 bases remaining between them. Germline CDR1 SGHNT, CDR2 YYREEE (reference sequence). The CDR3 covers 15 residues.

In its sample, this clone was seen once. The chain uses TRBV27 and TRBJ1-2; D unclear. Deletions cut 0 bases from V and 5 bases from J, with 7 bases between. The germline V gene has CDR1 MNHEY and CDR2 SMNVEV (reference sequence). The CDR3 has 13 amino acids. CDR3 amino acids: CASSLSAFYGYTF. The CDR3 region has the DNA TGTGCCAGCAGTTTATCCGCGTTTTATGGCTACACCTTC.

The chain uses TRBV5-6 and TRBJ2-2, with 8 bases aligning to TRBD1. Germline V gives CDR1 SGHDT, CDR2 YYEEEE. Trimming removed 1 base from V and 3 bases from J; junction bases left unmatched: 2. The CDR3 has 15 residues. The CDR3 spells CASSLRTGYTGELFF. The CDR3 nucleotides are TGTGCCAGCAGCTTGAGGACAGGGTACACCGGGGAGCTGTTTTTT.

This chain connects TRBV7-2 to TRBJ2-7, with D possibly being TRBD2 (7 bases). CDR3 size: 16 residues. V lost 1 base to trimming and J lost 3 bases, with 16 bases between them. In germline, CDR1 is SGHTA, CDR2 FQGNSA. For the CDR3, the DNA is TGTGCCAGCAGCTTAGTAGGGGGAGGGCGCCACTACGAGCAGTACTTC. Translating it yields CASSLVGGGRHYEQYF.

The V call is TRBV19, the J call TRBJ1-5, with D tentatively TRBD1 (5 bases). Per germline, CDR1 LNHDA and CDR2 SQIVND (reference sequence). Trimming stripped 3 bases from V and 2 bases from J, with 11 bases between. CDR3 size: 15 residues. The CDR3 sequence is CASSIYSRGNQPQHF. The CDR3 bases are TGTGCCAGTAGTATCTATTCCAGGGGCAATCAGCCCCAGCATTTT.

This chain connects TRBV6-5 to TRBJ2-7, with D perhaps matching TRBD1 (6 bases). The CDR3 runs to 14 residues. Germline CDR1 is MNHEY and CDR2 is SVGAGI. V was cut by 5 bases and J by 3 bases, with 14 bases left in between. In DNA form, the CDR3 reads TGTGCCAGCAGTATCCGGGGACACTACTACGAGCAGTACTTC. It is translated as CASSIRGHYYEQYF.

The rearrangement links TRBV5-1 to TRBJ1-1, with D unclear. The V end was cut by 2 bases, the J end by 6 bases, with 14 bases between. CDR1 is SGHRS, CDR2 YFSETQ, per germline. The CDR3 is 14 residues long. CDR3 DNA sequence: TGCGCCAGCAGCTTTAGGGCTGAGGGAGCTGAAGCTTTCTTT. Protein: CASSFRAEGAEAFF.

The chain joins TRBV19 to TRBJ1-1, with 8 bases that match TRBD1. Germline V gives CDR1 LNHDA, CDR2 SQIVND (reference sequence). The CDR3 runs 14 residues. J gave up 2 bases and V 7 bases, and 6 bases lay outside the gene matches. The CDR3: CASTTTGVNTEAFF. The DNA for the CDR3 is TGTGCCAGTACCACGACAGGGGTTAACACTGAAGCTTTCTTT.

In this sample, this clone turned up a few times. This chain uses TRBV4-1 with TRBJ2-3, with 8 bases fitting TRBD1. The junction had 9 bases not matched to a gene; V was cut back by 4 bases and J by 0 bases. Looked up from germline, CDR1 is MGHRA and CDR2 is YSYEKL. This CDR3 is 17 amino acids long. The CDR3 sequence: CASSRGRTGTSTDTQYF. The CDR3 DNA follows: TGCGCCAGCAGCCGCGGTAGGACAGGGACTAGCACAGATACGCAGTATTTT.

CDR3 nucleotide sequence: TGTGCCAGCAGTTTACGGGGTGGGGCTGAAGCTTTCTTT. It codes for CASSLRGGAEAFF. The chain combines TRBV28 with TRBJ1-1; D is unresolved. Germline CDR1 MDHEN, CDR2 SYDVKM. The CDR3 sequence is 13 residues long. The V end was cut by 2 bases, the J end by 6 bases, with 10 bases between.

The rearrangement joins TRBV19 to TRBJ2-7, with D maybe TRBD1 (5 bases). The CDR3 length is 13 residues. CDR1 and CDR2 (germline): LNHDA, SQIVND (reference sequence). V was pared by 5 bases and J by 4 bases, with 12 bases between. The DNA for the CDR3 is TGTGCCAGTAGTTCTGGGGCTTGGTACGAGCAGTACTTC. This sequence encodes CASSSGAWYEQYF.

This chain uses TRBV4-3 with TRBJ1-1, with D possibly matching TRBD1 (5 bases). CDR3 size: 15 residues. V gave up 1 base and J gave up 5 bases, with 14 bases separating them. Looked up from germline, CDR1 is LGHNA and CDR2 is YSLEER. As DNA, the CDR3 is TGCGCCAGCAGCCAAGCGTGGGGCGAACGGACTGAAGCTTTCTTT. Protein: CASSQAWGERTEAFF.

The chain links TRBV4-2 to TRBJ2-5, with 10 bases aligning to TRBD2. The V segment lost 0 bases and the J segment 6 bases; nucleotides outside the gene matches: 13. The germline V gene has CDR1 LGHNA and CDR2 YNFKEQ. There are 18 residues in the CDR3. The CDR3 protein is CASSQDPSGSGGRKTQYF. The CDR3 DNA sequence: TGTGCCAGCAGCCAAGACCCGTCCGGTAGCGGGGGGCGCAAGACCCAGTACTTC.

The chain links TRBV30 to TRBJ1-5; TRBD1 matches 7 bases. V lost 0 bases, J lost 7 bases, and 9 bases stayed unmatched. The germline V gene has CDR1 GTSNPN and CDR2 SVGIG (reference sequence). The CDR3 runs 15 residues. The CDR3 nucleotides read TGTGCCTGGAGTGTCAGCGCCAGGGGGGCCCAGCCCCAGCATTTT. Translating gives CAWSVSARGAQPQHF.

This clone was counted between two and nine times. The chain combines TRBV28 with TRBJ2-1; 7 positions match TRBD2. The CDR3 extends over 14 amino acids. Per germline, CDR1 MDHEN and CDR2 SYDVKM. V gave up 5 bases and J gave up 4 bases; unmatched junction bases: 5. CDR3 bases: TGTGCCAGCAGTAAGAGCGGGGCTTACAATGAGCAGTTCTTC. This translates into CASSKSGAYNEQFF. The entire variable domain, with the rest obtained from reference TRBV28 and TRBJ2-1, is as follows: DVKVTQSSRYLVKRTGEKVFLECVQDMDHENMFWYRQDPGLGLRLIYFSYDVKMKEKGDIPEGYSVSREKKERFSLILESASTNQTSMYLCASSKSGAYNEQFFGPGTRLTVL.

The chain carries TRBV7-3 and TRBJ1-2, with 7 bases fitting TRBD1. The CDR3 has 12 residues. The V segment lost 4 bases and the J segment 6 bases; nucleotides outside the gene matches: 2. Per germline, CDR1 SGHTA and CDR2 FQGTGA. CDR3 in amino acids: CASSSQGNGYTF. CDR3 bases: TGTGCCAGCAGCTCACAGGGGAATGGCTACACCTTC.